The 5 T cell receptor beta chains below were found in one sample sequenced in a study of blood T cell repertoires in COVID-19. Sequencing was performed with immunoSEQ multiplex PCR; in TCRdb, only in-frame clones are kept and a portion is missing. Of roughly 98,000 clones listed, around 81% are singletons. The sequencing sample was made of peripheral blood. Every receptor here comes from a woman between 70 and 85 years old with active or convalescent COVID-19.

J is TRBJ2-7 and V is TRBV21-1; the table's D call, TRBD1, was not checked against the DNA. TRBV21-1 is recorded as a pseudogene. The CDR3 runs to 13 residues. For the CDR3, the DNA is TGTGCCCGCCAGACAGGGGAAGCCTACGAGCAGTACTTC. Protein sequence: CARQTGEAYEQYF.

This rearrangement joins TRBV4-1 to TRBJ2-5; 7 bases agree with TRBD2. V was pared by 1 base and J by 3 bases, with 11 bases of the junction left unmatched. Looked up from germline, CDR1 is MGHRA and CDR2 is YSYEKL. The CDR3 runs 17 residues. The DNA for the CDR3 is TGCGCCAGCAGCCAAGGATTAAGCGGGAAGGGTAAAGAGACCCAGTACTTC. Translated: CASSQGLSGKGKETQYF.

This clone was seen a handful of times. This chain links TRBV11-2 with TRBJ1-2; weak D call: TRBD1 (5 bases). The germline CDR1 and CDR2 sequences are SGHAT and FQNNGV. V was cut by 1 base and J by 4 bases, with 16 bases left in between. The CDR3 length is 16 residues. The CDR3 reads CASSLGGRGVSYGYTF. The CDR3 nucleotides are TGTGCCAGCAGCTTAGGGGGTCGGGGGGTAAGCTATGGCTACACCTTC.

V usage is TRBV7-8 and J usage is TRBJ2-5, with D possibly matching TRBD1 (6 bases). V was cut by 4 bases and J by 1 base, with 10 bases left in between. This CDR3 has 14 residues. CDR1 and CDR2 from the germline V gene are SGHVS and FQNEAQ. CDR3 in DNA: TGTGCCAGCAGCTGGGCAGGGGCCCAAGAGACCCAGTACTTC. It yields the protein CASSWAGAQETQYF. Filled out from reference TRBV7-8 and TRBJ2-5, the complete variable domain reads GAGVSQSPRYKVAKRGQDVALRCDPISGHVSLFWYQQALGQGPEFLTYFQNEAQLDKSGLPSDRFFAERPEGSVSTLKIQRTQQEDSAVYLCASSWAGAQETQYFGPGTRLLVL.

This chain's CDR3 is CASSPSLGGANEAFF. CDR3 nucleotide sequence: TGTGCCAGCAGCCCCTCCTTGGGGGGGGCGAATGAAGCTTTCTTT. The chain couples TRBV28 to TRBJ1-1, with D possibly being TRBD1 (6 bases). The germline CDR1 and CDR2 sequences are MDHEN and SYDVKM. V lost 6 bases, J lost 7 bases, and 21 bases lay in between. This CDR3 region has 15 residues.